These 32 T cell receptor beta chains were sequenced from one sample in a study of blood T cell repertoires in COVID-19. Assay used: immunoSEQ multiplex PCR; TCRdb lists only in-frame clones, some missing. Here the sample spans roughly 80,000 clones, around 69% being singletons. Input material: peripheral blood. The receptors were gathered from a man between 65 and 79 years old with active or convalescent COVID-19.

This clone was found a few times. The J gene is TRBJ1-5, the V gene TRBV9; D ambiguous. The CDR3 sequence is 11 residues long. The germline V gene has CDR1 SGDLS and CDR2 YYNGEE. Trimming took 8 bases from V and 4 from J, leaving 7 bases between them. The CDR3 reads CARGRNQPQHF. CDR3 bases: TGTGCCAGGGGGAGGAATCAGCCCCAGCATTTT.

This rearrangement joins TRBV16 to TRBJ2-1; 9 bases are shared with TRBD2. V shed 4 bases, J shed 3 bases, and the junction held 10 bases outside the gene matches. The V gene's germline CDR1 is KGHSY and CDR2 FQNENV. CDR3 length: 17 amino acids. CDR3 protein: CASSRSPGTSFYNEQFF. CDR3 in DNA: TGTGCCAGCAGCCGCTCTCCCGGGACTAGCTTCTACAATGAGCAGTTCTTC.

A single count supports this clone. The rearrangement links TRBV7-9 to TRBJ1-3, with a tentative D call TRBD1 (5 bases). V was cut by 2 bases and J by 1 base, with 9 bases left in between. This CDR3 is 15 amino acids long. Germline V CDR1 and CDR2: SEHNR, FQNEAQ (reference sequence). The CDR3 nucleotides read TGTGCCAGCAGCTTACCAGACAGATCTGGAAACACCATATATTTT. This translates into CASSLPDRSGNTIYF.

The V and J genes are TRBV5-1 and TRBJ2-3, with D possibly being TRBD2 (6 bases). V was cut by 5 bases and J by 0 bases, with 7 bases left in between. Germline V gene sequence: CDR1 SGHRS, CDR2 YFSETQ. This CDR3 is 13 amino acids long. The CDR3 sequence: CASRGGSTDTQYF. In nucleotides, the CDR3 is TGCGCCAGCAGGGGGGGTAGCACAGATACGCAGTATTTT.

As DNA, the CDR3 is TGTGCCAGCAGTTCCCAGGACAGGCTCTATGGCTACACCTTC. Translation: CASSSQDRLYGYTF. The chain joins TRBV28 to TRBJ1-2; TRBD1 matches 7 bases. The V gene end was trimmed by 4 bases and the J gene end by 4 bases; junction bases not matched to a gene: 6. Germline V gene lookup returns CDR1 MDHEN and CDR2 SYDVKM. This CDR3 is 14 amino acids long.

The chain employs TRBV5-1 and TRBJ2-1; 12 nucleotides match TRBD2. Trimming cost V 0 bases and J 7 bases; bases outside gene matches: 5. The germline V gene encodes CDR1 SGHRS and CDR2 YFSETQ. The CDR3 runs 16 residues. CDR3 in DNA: TGCGCCAGCAGCTTGGCGCTAGCGGGGGGGCGGAATGAGCAGTTCTTC. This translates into CASSLALAGGRNEQFF. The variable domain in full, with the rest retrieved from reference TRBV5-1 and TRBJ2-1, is KAGVTQTPRYLIKTRGQQVTLSCSPISGHRSVSWYQQTPGQGLQFLFEYFSETQRNKGNFPGRFSGRQFSNSRSEMNVSTLELGDSALYLCASSLALAGGRNEQFFGPGTRLTVL.

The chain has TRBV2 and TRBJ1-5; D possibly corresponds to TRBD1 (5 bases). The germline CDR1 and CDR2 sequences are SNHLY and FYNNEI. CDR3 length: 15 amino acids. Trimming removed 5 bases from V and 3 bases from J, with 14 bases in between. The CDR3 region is CASSPRDSDNQPQHF. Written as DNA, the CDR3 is TGTGCCAGCAGTCCGCGGGACTCGGACAATCAGCCCCAGCATTTT.

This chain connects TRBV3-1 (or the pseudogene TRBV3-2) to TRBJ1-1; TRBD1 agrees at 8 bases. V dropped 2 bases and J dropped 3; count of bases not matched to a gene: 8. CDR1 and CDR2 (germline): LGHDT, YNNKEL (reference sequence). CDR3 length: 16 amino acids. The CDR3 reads CASSQRTGGADTEAFF. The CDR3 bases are TGTGCCAGCAGCCAAAGAACAGGGGGAGCGGACACTGAAGCTTTCTTT.

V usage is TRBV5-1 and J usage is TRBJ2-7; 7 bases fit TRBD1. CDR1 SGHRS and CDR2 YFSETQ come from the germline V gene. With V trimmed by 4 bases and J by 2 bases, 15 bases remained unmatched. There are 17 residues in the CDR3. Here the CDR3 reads CASSLEPGQPSPYEQYF. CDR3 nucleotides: TGCGCCAGCAGCCTGGAGCCGGGACAGCCGAGTCCCTACGAGCAGTACTTC.

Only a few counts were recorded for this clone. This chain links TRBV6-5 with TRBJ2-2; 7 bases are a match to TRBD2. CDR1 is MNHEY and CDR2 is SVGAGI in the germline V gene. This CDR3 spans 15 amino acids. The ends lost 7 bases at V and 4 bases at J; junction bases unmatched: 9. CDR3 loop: CASNSLAALTGELFF. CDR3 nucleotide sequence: TGTGCCAGCAATTCGCTAGCGGCGCTCACCGGGGAGCTGTTTTTT.

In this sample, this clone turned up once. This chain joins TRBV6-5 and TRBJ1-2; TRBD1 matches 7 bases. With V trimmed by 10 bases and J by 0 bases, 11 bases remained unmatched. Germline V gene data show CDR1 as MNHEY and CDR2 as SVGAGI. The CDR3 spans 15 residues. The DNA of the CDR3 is TGTGCCAACCACAGGGGCGGGAGGGCTAACTATGGCTACACCTTC. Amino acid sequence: CANHRGGRANYGYTF.

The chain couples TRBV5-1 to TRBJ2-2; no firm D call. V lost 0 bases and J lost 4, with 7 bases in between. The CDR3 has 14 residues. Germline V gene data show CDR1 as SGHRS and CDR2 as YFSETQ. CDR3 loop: CASSLGHRTGELFF. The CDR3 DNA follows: TGCGCCAGCAGCTTGGGACACCGCACCGGGGAGCTGTTTTTT.

The CDR3 region is CAISESGLRTNEKLFF. The CDR3 region has the DNA TGTGCCATCAGTGAGTCGGGACTAAGGACTAATGAAAAACTGTTTTTT. The chain combines TRBV10-3 with TRBJ1-4; D is possibly TRBD1 (5 bases). Germline V CDR1 and CDR2: ENHRY, SYGVKD. The CDR3 consists of 16 residues. The V end lost 0 bases, the J end lost 2 bases, and 10 bases lay between the germline ends.

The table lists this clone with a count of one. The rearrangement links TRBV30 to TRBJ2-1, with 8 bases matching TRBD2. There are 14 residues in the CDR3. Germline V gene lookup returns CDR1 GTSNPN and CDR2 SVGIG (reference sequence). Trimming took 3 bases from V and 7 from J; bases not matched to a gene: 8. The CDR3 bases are TGTGCCTGGAGAGGTGGCGGGGGGTTAAATGAGCAGTTCTTC. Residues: CAWRGGGGLNEQFF.

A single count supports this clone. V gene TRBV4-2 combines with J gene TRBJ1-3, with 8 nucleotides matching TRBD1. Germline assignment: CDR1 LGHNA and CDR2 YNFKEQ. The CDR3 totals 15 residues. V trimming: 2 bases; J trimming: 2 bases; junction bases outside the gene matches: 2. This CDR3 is CASSQTGGPGNTIYF. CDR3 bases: TGTGCCAGCAGCCAAACAGGGGGTCCTGGAAACACCATATATTTT.

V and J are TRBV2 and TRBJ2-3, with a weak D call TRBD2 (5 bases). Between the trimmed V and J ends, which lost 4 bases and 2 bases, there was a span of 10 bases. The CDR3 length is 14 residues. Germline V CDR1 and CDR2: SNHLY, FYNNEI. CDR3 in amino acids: CASSVAGPTDTQYF. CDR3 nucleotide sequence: TGTGCCAGCAGTGTGGCGGGCCCCACAGATACGCAGTATTTT.

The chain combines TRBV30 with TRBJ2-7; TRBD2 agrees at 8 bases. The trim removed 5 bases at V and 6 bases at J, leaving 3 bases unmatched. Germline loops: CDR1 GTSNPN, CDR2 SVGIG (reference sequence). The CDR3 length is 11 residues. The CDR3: CAWSRGGEQYF. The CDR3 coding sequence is TGTGCCTGGTCCCGGGGGGGCGAGCAGTACTTC.

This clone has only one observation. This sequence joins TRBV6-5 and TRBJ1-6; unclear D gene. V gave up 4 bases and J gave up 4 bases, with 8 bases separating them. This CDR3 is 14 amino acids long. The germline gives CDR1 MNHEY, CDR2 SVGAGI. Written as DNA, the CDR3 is TGTGCCAGCAGTTCCGGTCATTATAATTCACCCCTCCACTTT. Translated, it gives CASSSGHYNSPLHF.

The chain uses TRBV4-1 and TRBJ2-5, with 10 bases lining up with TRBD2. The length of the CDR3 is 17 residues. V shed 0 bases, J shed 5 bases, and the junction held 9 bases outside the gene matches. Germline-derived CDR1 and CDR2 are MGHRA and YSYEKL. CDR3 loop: CASSQDPQRGGHETQYF. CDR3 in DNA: TGCGCCAGCAGCCAAGACCCCCAGCGGGGGGGCCATGAGACCCAGTACTTC.

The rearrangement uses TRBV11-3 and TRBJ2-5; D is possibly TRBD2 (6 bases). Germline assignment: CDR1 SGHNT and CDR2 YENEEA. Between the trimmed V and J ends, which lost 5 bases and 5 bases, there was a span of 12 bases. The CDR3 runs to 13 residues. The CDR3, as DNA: TGTGCCAGCAGCCCGAGTGGGGGGGAGACCCAGTACTTC. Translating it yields CASSPSGGETQYF.

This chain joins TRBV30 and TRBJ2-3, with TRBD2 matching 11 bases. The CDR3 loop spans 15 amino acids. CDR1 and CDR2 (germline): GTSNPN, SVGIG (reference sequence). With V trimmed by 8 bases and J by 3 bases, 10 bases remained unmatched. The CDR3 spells CAGSGVAGGTDTQYF. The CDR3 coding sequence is TGTGCCGGGTCAGGGGTAGCGGGGGGGACAGATACGCAGTATTTT.

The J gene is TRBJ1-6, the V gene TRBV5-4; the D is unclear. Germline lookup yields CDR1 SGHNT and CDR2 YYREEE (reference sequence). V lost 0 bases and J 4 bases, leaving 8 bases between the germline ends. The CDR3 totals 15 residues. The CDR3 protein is CASSLVGDYNSPLHF. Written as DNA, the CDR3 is TGTGCCAGCAGCTTGGTCGGGGATTATAATTCACCCCTCCACTTT.

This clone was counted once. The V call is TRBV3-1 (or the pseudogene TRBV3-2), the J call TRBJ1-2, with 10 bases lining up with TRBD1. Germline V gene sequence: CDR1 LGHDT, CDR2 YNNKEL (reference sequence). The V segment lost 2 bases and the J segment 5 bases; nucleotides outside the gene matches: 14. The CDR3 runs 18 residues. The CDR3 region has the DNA TGTGCCAGCAGCCAATGGACCCCGGGGACAGGGGTCCTTTATGGCTACACCTTC. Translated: CASSQWTPGTGVLYGYTF.

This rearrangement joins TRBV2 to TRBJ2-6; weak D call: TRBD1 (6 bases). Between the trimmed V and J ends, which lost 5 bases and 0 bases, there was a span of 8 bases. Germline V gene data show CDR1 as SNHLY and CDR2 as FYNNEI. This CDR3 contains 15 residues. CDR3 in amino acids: CASSRTDSGANVLTF. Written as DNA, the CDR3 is TGTGCCAGCAGTCGGACAGACTCTGGGGCCAACGTCCTGACTTTC.

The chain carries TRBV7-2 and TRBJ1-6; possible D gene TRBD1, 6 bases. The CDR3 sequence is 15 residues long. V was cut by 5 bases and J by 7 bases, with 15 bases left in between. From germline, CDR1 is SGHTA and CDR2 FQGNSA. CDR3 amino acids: CASSHGRGDNSPLHF. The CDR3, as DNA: TGTGCCAGCAGCCACGGGAGGGGGGACAATTCACCCCTCCACTTT.

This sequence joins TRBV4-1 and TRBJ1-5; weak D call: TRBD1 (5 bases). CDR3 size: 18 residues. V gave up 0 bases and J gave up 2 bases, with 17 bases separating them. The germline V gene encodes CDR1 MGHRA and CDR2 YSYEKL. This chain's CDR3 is CASSQDLLGGLRNQPQHF. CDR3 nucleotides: TGCGCCAGCAGCCAAGATCTGTTGGGGGGATTACGCAATCAGCCCCAGCATTTT.

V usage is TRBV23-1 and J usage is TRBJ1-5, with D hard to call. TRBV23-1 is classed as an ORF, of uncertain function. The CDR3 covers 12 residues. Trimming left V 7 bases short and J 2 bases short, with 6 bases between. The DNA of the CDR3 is TGCGCCAGCATGAGGGGCAATCAGCCCCAGCATTTT. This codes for CASMRGNQPQHF.

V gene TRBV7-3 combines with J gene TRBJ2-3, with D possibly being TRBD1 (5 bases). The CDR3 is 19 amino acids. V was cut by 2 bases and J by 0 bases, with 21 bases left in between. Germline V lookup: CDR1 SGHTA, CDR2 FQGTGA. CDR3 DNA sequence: TGTGCCAGCAGCTTATTTATAACTCTCGTCAGGGATAGCACAGATACGCAGTATTTT. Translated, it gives CASSLFITLVRDSTDTQYF. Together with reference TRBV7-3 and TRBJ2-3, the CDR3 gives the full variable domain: GAGVSQTPSNKVTEKGKYVELRCDPISGHTALYWYRQSLGQGPEFLIYFQGTGAADDSGLPNDRFFAVRPEGSVSTLKIQRTERGDSAVYLCASSLFITLVRDSTDTQYFGPGTRLTVL.

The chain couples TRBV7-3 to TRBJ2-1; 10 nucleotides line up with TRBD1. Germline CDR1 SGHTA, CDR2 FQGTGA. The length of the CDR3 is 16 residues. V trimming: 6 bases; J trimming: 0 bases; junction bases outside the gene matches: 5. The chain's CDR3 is CASRSRTGGSYNEQFF. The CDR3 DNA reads TGTGCCAGCAGATCCCGGACAGGGGGCTCCTACAATGAGCAGTTCTTC.

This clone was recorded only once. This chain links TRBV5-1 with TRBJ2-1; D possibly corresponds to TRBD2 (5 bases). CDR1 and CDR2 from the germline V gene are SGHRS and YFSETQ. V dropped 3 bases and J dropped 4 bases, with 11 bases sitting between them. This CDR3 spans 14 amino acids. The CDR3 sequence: CASSWYTGYNEQFF. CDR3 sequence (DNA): TGCGCCAGCAGCTGGTATACGGGGTACAATGAGCAGTTCTTC.

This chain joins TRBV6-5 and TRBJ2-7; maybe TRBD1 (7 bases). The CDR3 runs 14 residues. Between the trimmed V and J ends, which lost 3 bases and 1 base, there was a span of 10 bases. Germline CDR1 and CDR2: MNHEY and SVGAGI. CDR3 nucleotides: TGTGCCAGCAGTTATGCGGGACAGTCCTACGAGCAGTACTTC. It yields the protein CASSYAGQSYEQYF.

The CDR3 region has the DNA TGTGCCAGTACCGACAGGCTCGGGTACGAGCAGTACTTC. Its translation is CASTDRLGYEQYF. The V call is TRBV19, the J call TRBJ2-7; TRBD1 might be the D (6 bases). V was clipped by 7 bases and J by 4 bases, with 14 bases between them. Germline assignment: CDR1 LNHDA and CDR2 SQIVND (reference sequence). The CDR3 loop spans 13 amino acids.